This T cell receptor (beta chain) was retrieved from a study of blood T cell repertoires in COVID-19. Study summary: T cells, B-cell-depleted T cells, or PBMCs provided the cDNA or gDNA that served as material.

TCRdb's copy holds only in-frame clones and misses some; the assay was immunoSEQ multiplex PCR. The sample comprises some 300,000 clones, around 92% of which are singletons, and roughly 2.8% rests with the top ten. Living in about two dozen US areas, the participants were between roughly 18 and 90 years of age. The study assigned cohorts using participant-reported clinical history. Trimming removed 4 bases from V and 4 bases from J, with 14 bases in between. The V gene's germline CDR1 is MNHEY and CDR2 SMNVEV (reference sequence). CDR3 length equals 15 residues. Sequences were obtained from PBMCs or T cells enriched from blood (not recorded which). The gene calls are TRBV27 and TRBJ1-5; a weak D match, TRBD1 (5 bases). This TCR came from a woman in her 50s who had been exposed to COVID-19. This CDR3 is CASSSGGAFNQPQHF. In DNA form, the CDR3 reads TGTGCCAGCAGTTCCGGTGGGGCCTTTAATCAGCCCCAGCATTTT.